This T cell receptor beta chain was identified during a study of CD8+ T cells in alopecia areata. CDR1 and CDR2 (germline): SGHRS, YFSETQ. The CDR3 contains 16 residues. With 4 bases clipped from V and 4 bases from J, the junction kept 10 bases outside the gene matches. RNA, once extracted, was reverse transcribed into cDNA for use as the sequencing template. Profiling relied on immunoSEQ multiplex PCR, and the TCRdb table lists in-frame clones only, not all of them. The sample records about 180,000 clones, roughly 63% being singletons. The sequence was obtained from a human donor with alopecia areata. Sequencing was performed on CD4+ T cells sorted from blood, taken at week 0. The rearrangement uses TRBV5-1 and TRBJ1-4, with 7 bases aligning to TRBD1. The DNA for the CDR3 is TGCGCCAGCAGCATAGAGCCGGGACAGCGTAATGAAAAACTGTTTTTT. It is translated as CASSIEPGQRNEKLFF.